This TCR beta chain was captured in a study of blood T cell repertoires in COVID-19. V dropped 3 bases and J dropped 3 bases, with 13 bases sitting between them. Germline V CDR1 and CDR2: SGDLS, YYNGEE. There are 14 residues in the CDR3. As originally analysed: Nucleated cell number was recorded as an estimate derived from reference gene primer amplification. Sequencing used immunoSEQ multiplex PCR; TCRdb keeps in-frame clones, though not all of them. V, J and clone size derive from that table, while D and trimming were established from the DNA sequence. Of a few hundred thousand clones in the sample, about 86% were seen once.

The chain uses TRBV9 and TRBJ2-7; tentative D call: TRBD1 (5 bases). The clonotype originates from a man aged 18 to 35 with active or convalescent COVID-19. The sample comprised peripheral blood. CDR3 DNA sequence: TGTGCCAGCAGCGCCGGGTTGGGGCGCTACGAGCAGTACTTC. Translation: CASSAGLGRYEQYF. The full variable domain, its missing parts supplied by reference TRBV9 and TRBJ2-7, is DSGVTQTPKHLITATGQRVTLRCSPRSGDLSVYWYQQSLDQGLQFLIQYYNGEERAKGNILERFSAQQFPDLHSELNLSSLELGDSALYFCASSAGLGRYEQYFGPGTRLTVT.